This is a list of T cell receptor beta chains from one sample in a study of cytomegalovirus exposure and HLA in healthy donors. Sequencing was performed with immunoSEQ multiplex PCR; in TCRdb, only in-frame clones are kept and a portion is missing. The table has 160,000 or so clones, 88% seen once. Sequencing was performed on PBMCs. Source of these receptors: a man aged 18 to 35 in good health and CMV-seronegative. Both conserved end residues are part of each CDR3. Fields, in order: J gene, clone size, CDR3 length, V gene, D gene, CDR3 protein, CDR3 DNA. The D gene is left open where the match is weak. A clone size is listed for some rows: how often the clone was seen (once, few, many), or a class if it is expanded.

TRBJ1-2,NA,12,TRBV19,NA,CASSGGVYGYTF,TGTGCCAGTAGCGGCGGGGTCTATGGCTACACCTTC
TRBJ1-4,NA,16,TRBV5-6,TRBD1,CASGLYRDRDTEKLFF,TGTGCCAGCGGCTTATATAGGGACAGGGATACTGAAAAACTGTTTTTT
TRBJ1-2,NA,18,TRBV4-1,TRBD1,CASSPLGTGEWSNYGYTF,TGCGCCAGCAGCCCCCTAGGGACAGGGGAATGGTCTAACTATGGCTACACCTTC
TRBJ2-7,NA,14,TRBV28,NA,CASSAQSTSYEQYF,TGTGCCAGCAGTGCACAGTCAACCTCCTACGAGCAGTACTTC
TRBJ2-3,NA,15,TRBV7-8,NA,CASSRGGPALDTQYF,TGTGCCAGCAGCCGTGGAGGTCCCGCCCTAGATACGCAGTATTTT
TRBJ2-1,NA,12,TRBV6-1,NA,CASSNLANEQFF,TGTGCCAGCAGTAATTTAGCCAATGAGCAGTTCTTC
TRBJ2-3,NA,14,TRBV27,TRBD1,CASSPGGSTDTQYF,TGTGCCAGCAGCCCAGGGGGAAGCACAGATACGCAGTATTTT
TRBJ1-5,NA,14,TRBV27,TRBD1,CASRGGQGVQPQHF,TGTGCCAGCAGGGGCGGACAGGGTGTCCAGCCCCAGCATTTT
TRBJ1-4,few,14,TRBV5-6,NA,CASSLVRAKEKLFF,TGTGCCAGCAGCTTGGTCAGGGCAAAAGAAAAACTGTTTTTT
TRBJ1-1,NA,15,TRBV2,NA,CASSAETVVNTEAFF,TGTGCCAGCAGTGCAGAGACAGTGGTAAACACTGAAGCTTTCTTT
TRBJ2-7,NA,12,TRBV10-3,NA,CASSYLQYEQYF,TGTGCCAGCAGTTACTTACAGTACGAGCAGTACTTC
TRBJ1-2,NA,17,TRBV28,NA,CASSLLDSLTLNYGYTF,TGTGCCAGCAGTTTATTGGACAGCCTGACCCTAAACTATGGCTACACCTTC
TRBJ2-1,NA,14,TRBV7-8,TRBD2,CASTGLAGPHEQFF,TGTGCCAGCACGGGACTAGCGGGGCCCCATGAGCAGTTCTTC
TRBJ1-5,NA,14,TRBV2,NA,CASSEGRGSQPQHF,TGTGCCAGCAGTGAAGGGCGGGGGAGCCAGCCCCAGCATTTT
TRBJ2-7,once,15,TRBV9,NA,CASSAQHTGSYEQYF,TGTGCCAGCAGCGCCCAACACACAGGTTCCTACGAGCAGTACTTC
TRBJ1-5,NA,15,TRBV5-1,TRBD1,CASSLSGQGNQPQHF,TGCGCCAGCAGCCTATCGGGACAGGGGAACCAGCCCCAGCATTTT